Only a few counts were recorded for the clone carrying this TCR beta chain. Its antigen is unidentified. Trimming shortened V by 6 bases and J by 1 base, and 12 bases separated the two germline ends. The length of the CDR3 is 15 residues. The data were obtained in a study of CD8 T cells in ankylosing spondylitis. General study points: Clones linked to the disease showed a CD8+ phenotype. They occurred at relatively low frequencies in peripheral blood. Ankylosing spondylitis blood seemed to carry a telltale TCR beta motif made of several highly homologous variants. The authors reported significant enrichment of disease-linked clones in matched ankylosing spondylitis synovial fluid.

With molecular barcodes, quantitative 5'-RACE was used to make the TCR beta libraries. TCRdb processed the 5' RACE reads anew with MiXCR; each CDR3 protein has one entry. The table includes about 700,000 distinct CDR3 sequences, 15% to 20% detected once. The source is a male donor with ankylosing spondylitis. The chain carries TRBV12-3 or TRBV12-4 and TRBJ2-2; a weak D match, TRBD2 (6 bases). Sample: blood, either unsorted or a sorted T cell fraction (not recorded which). CDR3 sequence: CASRVADLNTGELFF. In nucleotides, the CDR3 is TGTGCCAGCAGGGTAGCGGACTTGAACACCGGGGAGCTGTTTTTT.